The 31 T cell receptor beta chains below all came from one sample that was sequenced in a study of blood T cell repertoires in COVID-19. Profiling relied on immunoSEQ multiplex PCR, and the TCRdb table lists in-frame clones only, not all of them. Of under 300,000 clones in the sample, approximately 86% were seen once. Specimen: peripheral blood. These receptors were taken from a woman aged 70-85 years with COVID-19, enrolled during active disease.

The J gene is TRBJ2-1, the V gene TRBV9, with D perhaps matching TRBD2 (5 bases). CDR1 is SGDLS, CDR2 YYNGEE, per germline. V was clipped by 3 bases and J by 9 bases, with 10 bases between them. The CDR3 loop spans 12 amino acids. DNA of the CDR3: TGTGCCAGCAGCGCGCTAGGAGGTGAGCAGTTCTTC. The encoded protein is CASSALGGEQFF. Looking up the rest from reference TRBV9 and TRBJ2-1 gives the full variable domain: DSGVTQTPKHLITATGQRVTLRCSPRSGDLSVYWYQQSLDQGLQFLIQYYNGEERAKGNILERFSAQQFPDLHSELNLSSLELGDSALYFCASSALGGEQFFGPGTRLTVL.

DNA for the CDR3: TGTGCCAGCAGCCCGCAGGGGAACACTGAAGCTTTCTTT. Its translation: CASSPQGNTEAFF. The V gene is TRBV5-5, the J gene TRBJ1-1; weak D call: TRBD1 (5 bases). The CDR3 covers 13 residues. The V gene's germline CDR1 is SGHKS and CDR2 YYEKEE (reference sequence). Trimming cost V 4 bases and J 1 base, with 8 bases left between them. The whole variable domain, remainder taken from reference TRBV5-5 and TRBJ1-1, is DAGVTQSPTHLIKTRGQQVTLRCSPISGHKSVSWYQQVLGQGPQFIFQYYEKEERGRGNFPDRFSARQFPNYSSELNVNALLLGDSALYLCASSPQGNTEAFFGQGTRLTVV.

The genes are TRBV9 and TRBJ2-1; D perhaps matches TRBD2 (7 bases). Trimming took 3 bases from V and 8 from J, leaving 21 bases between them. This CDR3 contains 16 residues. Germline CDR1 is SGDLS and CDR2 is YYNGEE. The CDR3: CASSAAEGGYTHEQFF. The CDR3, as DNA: TGTGCCAGCAGCGCCGCCGAGGGGGGGTATACGCATGAGCAGTTCTTC.

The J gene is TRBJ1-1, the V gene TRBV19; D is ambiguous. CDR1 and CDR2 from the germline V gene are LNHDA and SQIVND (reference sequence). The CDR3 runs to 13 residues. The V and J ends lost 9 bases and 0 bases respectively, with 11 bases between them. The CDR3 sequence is CASRPLMNTEAFF. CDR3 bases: TGTGCCAGCCGTCCTCTTATGAACACTGAAGCTTTCTTT. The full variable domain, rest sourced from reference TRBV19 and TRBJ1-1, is DGGITQSPKYLFRKEGQNVTLSCEQNLNHDAMYWYRQDPGQGLRLIYYSQIVNDFQKGDIAEGYSVSREKKESFPLTVTSAQKNPTAFYLCASRPLMNTEAFFGQGTRLTVV.

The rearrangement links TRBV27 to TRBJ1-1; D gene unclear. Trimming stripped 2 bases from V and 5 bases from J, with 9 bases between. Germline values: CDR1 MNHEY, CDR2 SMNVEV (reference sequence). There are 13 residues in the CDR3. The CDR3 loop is CASSLSLLTEAFF. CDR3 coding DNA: TGTGCCAGCAGTTTAAGCCTGCTGACTGAAGCTTTCTTT.

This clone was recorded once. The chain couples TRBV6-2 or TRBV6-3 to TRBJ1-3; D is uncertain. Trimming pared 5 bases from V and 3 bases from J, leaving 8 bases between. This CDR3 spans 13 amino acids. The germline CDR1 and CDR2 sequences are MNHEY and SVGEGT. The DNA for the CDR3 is TGTGCCAGCAGTACTATCGTTGGAAACACCATATATTTT. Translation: CASSTIVGNTIYF.

CDR3 DNA sequence: TGCGCCAGCAGAGGACTAGCCAAAAACATTCAGTACTTC. This codes for CASRGLAKNIQYF. This rearrangement joins TRBV4-1 to TRBJ2-4; D might be TRBD2 (5 bases). Germline CDR1 MGHRA, CDR2 YSYEKL. Trimming took off 6 bases at V and 0 bases at J, with 6 bases between the two ends. CDR3 size: 13 residues.

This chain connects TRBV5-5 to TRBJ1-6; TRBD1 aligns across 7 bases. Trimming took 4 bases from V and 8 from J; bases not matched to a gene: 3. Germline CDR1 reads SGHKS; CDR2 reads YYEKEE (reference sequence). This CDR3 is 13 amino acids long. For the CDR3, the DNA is TGTGCCAGCAGCGACAGGGTCTATTCACCCCTCCACTTT. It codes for CASSDRVYSPLHF.

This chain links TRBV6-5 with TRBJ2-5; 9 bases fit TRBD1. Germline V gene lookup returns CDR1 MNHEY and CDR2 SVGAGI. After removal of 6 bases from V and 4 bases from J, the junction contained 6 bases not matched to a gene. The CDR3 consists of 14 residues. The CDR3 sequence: CASRPTGGVETQYF. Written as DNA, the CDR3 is TGTGCCAGCAGGCCGACAGGGGGGGTAGAGACCCAGTACTTC.

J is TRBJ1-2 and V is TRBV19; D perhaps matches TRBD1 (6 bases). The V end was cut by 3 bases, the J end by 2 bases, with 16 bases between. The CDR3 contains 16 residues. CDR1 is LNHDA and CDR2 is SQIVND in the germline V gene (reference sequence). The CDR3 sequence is CASSISGGAVNYGYTF. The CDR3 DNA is TGTGCCAGTAGTATCTCCGGGGGGGCCGTCAACTATGGCTACACCTTC.

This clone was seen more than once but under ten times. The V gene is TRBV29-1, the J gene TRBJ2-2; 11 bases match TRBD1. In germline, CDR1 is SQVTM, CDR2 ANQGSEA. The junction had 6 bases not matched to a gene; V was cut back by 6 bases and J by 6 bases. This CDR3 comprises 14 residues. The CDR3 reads CSVYPGQGAGELFF. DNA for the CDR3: TGCAGCGTCTACCCGGGACAGGGGGCCGGGGAGCTGTTTTTT.

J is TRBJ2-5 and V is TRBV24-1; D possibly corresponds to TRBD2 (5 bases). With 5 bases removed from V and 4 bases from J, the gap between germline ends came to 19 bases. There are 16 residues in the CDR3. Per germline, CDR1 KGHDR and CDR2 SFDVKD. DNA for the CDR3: TGTGCCACCAGTGCTACGATCGGAGGAGGTCGAGAGACCCAGTACTTC. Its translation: CATSATIGGGRETQYF.

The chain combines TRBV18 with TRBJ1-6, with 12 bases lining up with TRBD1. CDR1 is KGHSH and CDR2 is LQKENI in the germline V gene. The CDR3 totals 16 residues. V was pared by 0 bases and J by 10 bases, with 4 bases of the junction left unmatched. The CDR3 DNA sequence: TGTGCCAGCTCACCACCGGGACAGGGGGCCCGGTCACCCCTCCACTTT. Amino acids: CASSPPGQGARSPLHF.

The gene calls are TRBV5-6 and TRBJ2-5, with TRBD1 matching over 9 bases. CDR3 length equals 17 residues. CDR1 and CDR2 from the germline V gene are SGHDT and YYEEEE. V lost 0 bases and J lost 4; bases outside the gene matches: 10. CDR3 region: CASSLAAEQGARETQYF. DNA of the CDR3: TGTGCCAGCAGCTTGGCGGCTGAACAGGGGGCGCGAGAGACCCAGTACTTC.

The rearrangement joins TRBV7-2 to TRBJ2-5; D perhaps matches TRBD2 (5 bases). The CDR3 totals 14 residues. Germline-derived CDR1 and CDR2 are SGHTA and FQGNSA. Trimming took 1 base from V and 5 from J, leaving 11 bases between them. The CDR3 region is CASSLVRTGETQYF. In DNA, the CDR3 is TGTGCCAGCAGCTTAGTGCGGACTGGGGAGACCCAGTACTTC.

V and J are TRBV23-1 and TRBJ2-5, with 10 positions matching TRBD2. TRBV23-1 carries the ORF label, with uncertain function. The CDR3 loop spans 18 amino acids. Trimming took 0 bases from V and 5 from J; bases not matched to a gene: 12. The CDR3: CASSQSVRSGGAEETQYF. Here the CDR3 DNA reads TGCGCCAGCAGTCAATCGGTACGCAGCGGGGGGGCTGAGGAGACCCAGTACTTC.

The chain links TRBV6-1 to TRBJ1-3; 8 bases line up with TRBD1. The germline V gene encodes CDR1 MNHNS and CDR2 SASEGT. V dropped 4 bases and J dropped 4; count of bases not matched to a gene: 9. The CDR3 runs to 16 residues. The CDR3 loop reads CASSVYQGAEGNTIYF. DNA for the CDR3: TGTGCCAGCAGTGTATATCAGGGGGCAGAAGGAAACACCATATATTTT.

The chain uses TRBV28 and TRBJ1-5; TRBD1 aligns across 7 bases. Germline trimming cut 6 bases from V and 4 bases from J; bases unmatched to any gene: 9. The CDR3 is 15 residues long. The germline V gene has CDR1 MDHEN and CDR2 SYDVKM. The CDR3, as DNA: TGTGCCAGCAGACTGACAGGGTTGAAGAATCAGCCCCAGCATTTT. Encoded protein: CASRLTGLKNQPQHF.

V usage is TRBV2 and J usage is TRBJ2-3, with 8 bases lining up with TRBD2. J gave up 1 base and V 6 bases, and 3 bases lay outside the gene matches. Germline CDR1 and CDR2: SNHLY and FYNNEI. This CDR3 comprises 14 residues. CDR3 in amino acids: CASRAGGGTDTQYF. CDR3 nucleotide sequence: TGTGCCAGCAGGGCGGGGGGAGGCACAGATACGCAGTATTTT.

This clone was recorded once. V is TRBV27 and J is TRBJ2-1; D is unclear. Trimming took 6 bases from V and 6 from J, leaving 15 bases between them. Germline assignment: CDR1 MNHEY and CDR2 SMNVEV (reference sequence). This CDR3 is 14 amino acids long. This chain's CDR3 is CASRGPQYLNEQFF. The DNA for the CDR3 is TGTGCCAGCAGGGGCCCACAGTACCTCAATGAGCAGTTCTTC.

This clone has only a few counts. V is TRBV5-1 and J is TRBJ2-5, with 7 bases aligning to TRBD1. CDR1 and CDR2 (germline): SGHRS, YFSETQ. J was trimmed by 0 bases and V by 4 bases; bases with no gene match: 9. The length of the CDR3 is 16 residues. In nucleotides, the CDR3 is TGCGCCAGCAGCCTAGGGCCGACAGGGAACCAAGAGACCCAGTACTTC. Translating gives CASSLGPTGNQETQYF. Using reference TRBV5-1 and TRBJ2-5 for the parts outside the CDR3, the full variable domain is KAGVTQTPRYLIKTRGQQVTLSCSPISGHRSVSWYQQTPGQGLQFLFEYFSETQRNKGNFPGRFSGRQFSNSRSEMNVSTLELGDSALYLCASSLGPTGNQETQYFGPGTRLLVL.

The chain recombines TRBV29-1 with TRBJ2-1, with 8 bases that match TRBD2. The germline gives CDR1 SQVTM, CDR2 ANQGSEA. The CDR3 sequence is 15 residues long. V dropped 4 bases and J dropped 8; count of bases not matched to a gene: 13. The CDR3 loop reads CSVGYSGVPGDEQFF. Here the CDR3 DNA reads TGCAGCGTTGGTTATAGCGGGGTCCCTGGGGATGAGCAGTTCTTC.

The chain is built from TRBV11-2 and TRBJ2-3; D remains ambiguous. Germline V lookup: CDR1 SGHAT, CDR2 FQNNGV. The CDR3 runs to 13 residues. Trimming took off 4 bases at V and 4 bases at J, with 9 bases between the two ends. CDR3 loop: CASSYTVSDTQYF. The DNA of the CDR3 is TGTGCCAGCAGCTATACGGTGTCAGATACGCAGTATTTT.

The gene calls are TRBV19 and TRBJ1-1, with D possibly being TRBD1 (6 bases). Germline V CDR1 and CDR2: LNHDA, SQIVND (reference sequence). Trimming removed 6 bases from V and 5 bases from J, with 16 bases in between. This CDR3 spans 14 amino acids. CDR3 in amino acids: CASRLTGTRTEAFF. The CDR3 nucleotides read TGTGCCAGTAGACTTACAGGGACAAGGACTGAAGCTTTCTTT.

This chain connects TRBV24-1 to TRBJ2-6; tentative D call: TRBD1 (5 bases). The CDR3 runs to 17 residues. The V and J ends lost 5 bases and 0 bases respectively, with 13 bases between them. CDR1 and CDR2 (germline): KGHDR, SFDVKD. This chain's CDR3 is CATSAAGLSSGANVLTF. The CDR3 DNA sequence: TGTGCCACCAGTGCGGCAGGGTTAAGCTCTGGGGCCAACGTCCTGACTTTC.

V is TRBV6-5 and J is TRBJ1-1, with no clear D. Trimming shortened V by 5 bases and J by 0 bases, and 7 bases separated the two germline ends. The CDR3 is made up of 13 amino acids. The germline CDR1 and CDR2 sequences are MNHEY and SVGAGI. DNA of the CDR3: TGTGCCAGCAGTACGTACTTGAACACTGAAGCTTTCTTT. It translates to CASSTYLNTEAFF.

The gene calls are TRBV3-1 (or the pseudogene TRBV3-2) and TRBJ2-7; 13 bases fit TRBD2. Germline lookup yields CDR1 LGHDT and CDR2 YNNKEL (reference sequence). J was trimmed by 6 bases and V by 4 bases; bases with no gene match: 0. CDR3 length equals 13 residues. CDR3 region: CASSRLAGGEQYF. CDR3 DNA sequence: TGTGCCAGCAGCCGACTAGCGGGGGGCGAGCAGTACTTC.

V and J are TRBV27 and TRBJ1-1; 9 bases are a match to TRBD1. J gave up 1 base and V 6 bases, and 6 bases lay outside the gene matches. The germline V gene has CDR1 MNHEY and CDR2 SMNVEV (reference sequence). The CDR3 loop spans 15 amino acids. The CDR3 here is CASRRSGQGNTEAFF. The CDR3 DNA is TGTGCCAGCAGGAGATCGGGACAGGGGAACACTGAAGCTTTCTTT.

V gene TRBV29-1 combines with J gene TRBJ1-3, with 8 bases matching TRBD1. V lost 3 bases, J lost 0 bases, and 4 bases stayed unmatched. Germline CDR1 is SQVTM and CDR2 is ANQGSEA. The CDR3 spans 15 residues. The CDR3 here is CSVDRTGSSGNTIYF. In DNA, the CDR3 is TGCAGCGTTGATAGGACAGGGAGCTCTGGAAACACCATATATTTT. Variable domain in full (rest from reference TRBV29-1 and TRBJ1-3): SAVISQKPSRDICQRGTSLTIQCQVDSQVTMMFWYRQQPGQSLTLIATANQGSEATYESGFVIDKFPISRPNLTFSTLTVSNMSPEDSSIYLCSVDRTGSSGNTIYFGEGSWLTVV.

This chain's CDR3 is CASGGNNQPQHF. The DNA of the CDR3 is TGTGCCTCGGGGGGGAACAATCAGCCCCAGCATTTT. This chain links TRBV2 with TRBJ1-5; possible D gene TRBD1, 5 bases. CDR1 and CDR2 (germline): SNHLY, FYNNEI. V lost 11 bases, J lost 3 bases, and 11 bases lay in between. This CDR3 region has 12 residues. The variable domain in full, completed from reference TRBV2 and TRBJ1-5, reads EPEVTQTPSHQVTQMGQEVILRCVPISNHLYFYWYRQILGQKVEFLVSFYNNEISEKSEIFDDQFSVERPDGSNFTLKIRSTKLEDSAMYFCASGGNNQPQHFGDGTRLSIL.

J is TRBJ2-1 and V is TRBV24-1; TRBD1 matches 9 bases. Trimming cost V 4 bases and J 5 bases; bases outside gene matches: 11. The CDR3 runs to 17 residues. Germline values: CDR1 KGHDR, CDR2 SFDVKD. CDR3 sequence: CATSETTGTGINNEQFF. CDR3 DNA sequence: TGTGCCACCAGTGAAACAACCGGGACAGGGATCAACAATGAGCAGTTCTTC.